Below are 18 T cell receptor beta chains sequenced from a single sample in a study of blood T cell repertoires in COVID-19. Sequencing used immunoSEQ multiplex PCR; TCRdb keeps in-frame clones, though not all of them. The sample consists of 95,000 to 150,000 clones, 85% of them appearing once. Sequencing was carried out using peripheral blood. The receptor set was obtained from a woman aged 80 or over with COVID-19, enrolled during active disease.

This clone has more than one count but fewer than ten. The chain links TRBV18 to TRBJ1-1, with D uncertain. Germline V lookup: CDR1 KGHSH, CDR2 LQKENI. Trimming shortened V by 2 bases and J by 0 bases, and 7 bases separated the two germline ends. The CDR3 spans 14 residues. CDR3 in DNA: TGTGCCAGCTCACCAGGGGAGGTGAACACTGAAGCTTTCTTT. The encoded protein is CASSPGEVNTEAFF.

Here the CDR3 reads CASSQDNLRTGGNTIYF. The CDR3 DNA is TGTGCCAGCAGCCAAGATAATTTAAGGACAGGAGGAAACACCATATATTTT. The chain couples TRBV4-2 to TRBJ1-3, with TRBD1 matching 7 bases. Germline trimming cut 0 bases from V and 4 bases from J; bases unmatched to any gene: 9. This CDR3 spans 17 amino acids. The germline gives CDR1 LGHNA, CDR2 YNFKEQ.

The chain links TRBV19 to TRBJ1-1; D gene unclear. Trimming left V 7 bases short and J 8 bases short, with 11 bases between. Germline values: CDR1 LNHDA, CDR2 SQIVND (reference sequence). The CDR3 is 11 amino acids. CDR3 region: CASTFDKEAFF. CDR3 coding DNA: TGTGCCAGTACTTTTGACAAGGAAGCTTTCTTT. The full variable domain, its missing parts supplied by reference TRBV19 and TRBJ1-1, is DGGITQSPKYLFRKEGQNVTLSCEQNLNHDAMYWYRQDPGQGLRLIYYSQIVNDFQKGDIAEGYSVSREKKESFPLTVTSAQKNPTAFYLCASTFDKEAFFGQGTRLTVV.

The rearrangement joins TRBV7-9 to TRBJ1-2; no clear D gene. Germline CDR1 is SEHNR and CDR2 is FQNEAQ (reference sequence). There are 13 residues in the CDR3. V was shortened by 2 bases and J by 4 bases, with 8 bases between the two germline ends. CDR3 protein: CASSLPEIYGYTF. CDR3 DNA sequence: TGTGCCAGCAGCTTACCGGAGATCTATGGCTACACCTTC.

This chain joins TRBV6-5 and TRBJ1-6; tentatively, D is TRBD1 (6 bases). Trimming removed 3 bases from V and 5 bases from J, with 14 bases in between. The V gene's germline CDR1 is MNHEY and CDR2 SVGAGI. This CDR3 comprises 16 residues. CDR3 sequence reads: CASSYGGGFNNSPLHF. The CDR3 region has the DNA TGTGCCAGCAGTTATGGGGGGGGCTTCAATAATTCACCCCTCCACTTT.

The chain is built from TRBV11-2 and TRBJ1-2, with TRBD1 as a possible D gene (6 bases). Trimming stripped 5 bases from V and 3 bases from J, with 13 bases between. Germline V gives CDR1 SGHAT, CDR2 FQNNGV. This CDR3 has 14 amino acids. The CDR3 DNA follows: TGTGCCAGCAGCCCCCTGGACAGTTACTATGGCTACACCTTC. Its translation is CASSPLDSYYGYTF.

V gene TRBV4-3 combines with J gene TRBJ2-3, with TRBD2 matching 8 bases. The V gene end was trimmed by 6 bases and the J gene end by 0 bases; junction bases not matched to a gene: 5. The CDR3 loop spans 15 amino acids. The germline V gene encodes CDR1 LGHNA and CDR2 YSLEER. DNA of the CDR3: TGCGCCAGCAGACTAGCGGACCTGAGCACAGATACGCAGTATTTT. Translating it yields CASRLADLSTDTQYF.

The chain joins TRBV4-1 to TRBJ1-1, with 7 bases lining up with TRBD1. V dropped 1 base and J dropped 7; count of bases not matched to a gene: 12. There are 16 residues in the CDR3. Germline V gene data show CDR1 as MGHRA and CDR2 as YSYEKL. The CDR3 region is CASSQGLGGTEGEAFF. CDR3 coding DNA: TGCGCCAGCAGCCAAGGGCTGGGCGGGACAGAAGGTGAAGCTTTCTTT.

The rearrangement uses TRBV7-2 and TRBJ2-2, with TRBD2 matching 7 bases. Germline V CDR1 and CDR2: SGHTA, FQGNSA. The ends lost 0 bases at V and 6 bases at J; junction bases unmatched: 7. There are 16 residues in the CDR3. CDR3 DNA: TGTGCCAGCAGCTTAGCCGGGACTACCCGGGCCGGGGAGCTGTTTTTT. Encoded protein: CASSLAGTTRAGELFF.

V and J are TRBV18 and TRBJ2-7; D is unresolved. The CDR3 spans 12 residues. V was trimmed by 2 bases and J by 8 bases, leaving 10 bases between them. Germline CDR1 and CDR2: KGHSH and LQKENI. CDR3 sequence (DNA): TGTGCCAGCTCACCAGAGGAGACCCAGCAGTACTTC. This encodes CASSPEETQQYF.

This rearrangement joins TRBV28 to TRBJ1-4; D gene uncertain. Trimming cost V 3 bases and J 0 bases, with 8 bases left between them. Germline CDR1 MDHEN, CDR2 SYDVKM. CDR3 length: 15 residues. The CDR3 protein is CASSFWRTTNEKLFF. CDR3 sequence (DNA): TGTGCCAGCAGTTTTTGGCGGACAACTAATGAAAAACTGTTTTTT.

The rearrangement links TRBV7-2 to TRBJ2-1; 8 nucleotides line up with TRBD1. Per the germline V gene, CDR1 is SGHTA and CDR2 is FQGNSA. The length of the CDR3 is 15 residues. J lost 7 bases, V lost 1 base, and 6 bases had no gene match. CDR3: CASSLEGQALNEQFF. In nucleotides, the CDR3 is TGTGCCAGCAGCTTAGAGGGACAGGCGTTAAATGAGCAGTTCTTC.

This clone was seen just once. The rearrangement joins TRBV11-2 to TRBJ2-5, with D tentatively TRBD2 (5 bases). Per the germline V gene, CDR1 is SGHAT and CDR2 is FQNNGV. The germline V and J ends were trimmed by 5 bases and 4 bases, with 26 bases remaining between them. The CDR3 extends over 18 amino acids. CDR3 DNA sequence: TGTGCCAGCAGCCCCCTGACGGGAACCCTTTTCGGGCGAGAGACCCAGTACTTC. This translates into CASSPLTGTLFGRETQYF.

The genes are TRBV5-5 and TRBJ1-4; 9 nucleotides line up with TRBD1. Germline CDR1 SGHKS, CDR2 YYEKEE (reference sequence). The CDR3 spans 15 residues. V lost 4 bases to trimming and J lost 8 bases; unmatched junction nucleotides: 9. CDR3 DNA: TGTGCCAGCAGCCGAGGGGGACAGGGAGGAGAAAAACTGTTTTTT. Translated, it gives CASSRGGQGGEKLFF.

The V call is TRBV15, the J call TRBJ2-2, with 8 nucleotides matching TRBD2. Germline CDR1 LNHNV, CDR2 YYDKDF (reference sequence). V lost 0 bases and J lost 1; bases outside the gene matches: 7. There are 18 residues in the CDR3. Here the CDR3 reads CATSREFGGRQNTGELFF. For the CDR3, the DNA is TGTGCCACCAGCAGAGAATTCGGCGGGAGGCAGAACACCGGGGAGCTGTTTTTT.

J is TRBJ1-4 and V is TRBV9; 10 nucleotides agree with TRBD1. Germline V gene data show CDR1 as SGDLS and CDR2 as YYNGEE. V gave up 2 bases and J gave up 3 bases; unmatched junction bases: 13. This CDR3 contains 19 residues. CDR3 residues: CASSVGTGAHLVANEKLFF. CDR3 bases: TGTGCCAGCAGCGTCGGGACAGGGGCCCATCTGGTAGCTAATGAAAAACTGTTTTTT. The complete variable domain, with remaining parts taken from reference TRBV9 and TRBJ1-4, reads DSGVTQTPKHLITATGQRVTLRCSPRSGDLSVYWYQQSLDQGLQFLIQYYNGEERAKGNILERFSAQQFPDLHSELNLSSLELGDSALYFCASSVGTGAHLVANEKLFFGSGTQLSVL.

This clone showed up just a few times. The rearrangement links TRBV6-1 to TRBJ2-3, with a tentative D call TRBD1 (5 bases). Trimming pared 2 bases from V and 2 bases from J, leaving 11 bases between. Germline lookup yields CDR1 MNHNS and CDR2 SASEGT. The CDR3 is 15 amino acids. The CDR3: CASSEQQGNTDTQYF. Written as DNA, the CDR3 is TGTGCCAGCAGTGAACAGCAGGGAAACACAGATACGCAGTATTTT.

CDR3 loop: CASSYGGAGPREQYF. The CDR3 DNA reads as TGTGCCAGCAGTTATGGGGGAGCGGGACCTAGGGAGCAGTACTTC. The chain joins TRBV6-5 to TRBJ2-7; 7 bases are a match to TRBD2. CDR1 MNHEY and CDR2 SVGAGI come from the germline V gene. The CDR3 covers 15 residues. Trimming removed 3 bases from V and 7 bases from J; junction bases left unmatched: 12.